This T cell receptor (beta chain) was captured by sequencing in a study of cytomegalovirus exposure and HLA in healthy donors. In its sample, this clone was seen a few times. What it recognizes is unknown. The donors were healthy bone marrow donors. Study results and caveats: Reports state that TCR beta sequences accurately predicted most subjects' HLA-A and HLA-B alleles. A list of approximately 150 TCR beta chains associated with cytomegalovirus was given. Earlier analysis found most TCR beta V segments productive about 87% or about 30% of the time.

PCR amplification relied on 60 Vbeta primers (plus 13 Jbeta primers). Profiling relied on immunoSEQ multiplex PCR, and the TCRdb table lists in-frame clones only, not all of them. The sample includes tens of thousands of clones, 67% of them seen just once. The sequence was obtained from a woman aged 50 to 60 in good health and CMV-seropositive. The sequenced sample was PBMCs.

The CDR3 region has the DNA TGCGCCAGCAGCCAAGTTGGACAGGGAGACAACGAGCAGTACTTC. Amino acids: CASSQVGQGDNEQYF. The J gene is TRBJ2-7, the V gene TRBV4-1; 8 bases map to TRBD1. The CDR3 runs 15 residues. V shed 1 base and J 5 bases; nucleotides not matched to a gene: 7. Germline V gives CDR1 MGHRA, CDR2 YSYEKL.